This T cell receptor beta chain was retrieved from a study of persistence of HIV-infected CD4 T cells. The CDR3 runs to 15 residues. Germline values: CDR1 LGHNA, CDR2 YSLEER. V gave up 5 bases and J gave up 4 bases; unmatched junction bases: 7. This clone was picked up one time. What it binds is unknown. Sequencing used immunoSEQ version 4 in survey mode. The data were produced by immunoSEQ multiplex PCR, yet TCRdb's version contains in-frame clones alone and is incomplete. Altogether 30,000 to 35,000 clones are present, roughly four fifths being singletons, with the ten largest covering 18%. Overlapping HIV-1 Gag 15-mer peptides at approximately 0.91 ug per peptide per mL were used. Sorted nonresponding memory CD4+ T cells were CD40L-negative, CD69-negative, CD45RO-high.

The chain is built from TRBV4-3 and TRBJ2-2; 7 positions match TRBD1. The starting material was CD4+ T cells sorted from PBMCs after approximately 20-hour stimulation, obtained from a patient who received antiretroviral therapy. The receptor comes from an adult woman with HIV who was CMV-seropositive. The CDR3 DNA reads as TGCGCCAGCAGCAATAAGGCAGGGGGCACCGGGGAGCTGTTTTTT. This codes for CASSNKAGGTGELFF.